These 28 T cell receptor beta chains came from one sample sequenced in a study of CD8 T cells in ankylosing spondylitis. MiXCR was run by TCRdb on the 5' RACE reads, yielding one entry per CDR3 protein. The sample carries tens of thousands of distinct CDR3 sequences, about a sixth recorded once. Sequencing was done on a sample of blood. Source of these receptors: a male donor with ankylosing spondylitis or in good health (not recorded which).

The gene calls are TRBV4-3 and TRBJ1-2; 9 bases agree with TRBD1. Unmatched junction bases numbered 7, after V lost 4 bases and J lost 4 bases. The CDR3 totals 15 residues. Germline-derived CDR1 and CDR2 are LGHNA and YSLEER. CDR3 nucleotide sequence: TGCGCCAGCAGCCCCCGGACAGGGGCGTCCTATGGCTACACCTTC. It is translated as CASSPRTGASYGYTF.

This clonotype was recorded at least ten times. This chain uses TRBV29-1 with TRBJ2-1; 12 bases map to TRBD2. With 2 bases clipped from V and 10 bases from J, the junction kept 3 bases outside the gene matches. The CDR3 runs 13 residues. Germline CDR1 and CDR2: SQVTM and ANQGSEA. This CDR3 reads CSVETSGRKEQFF. In DNA, the CDR3 is TGCAGCGTTGAAACTAGCGGGAGGAAAGAGCAGTTCTTC.

This clonotype was detected many times. The chain joins TRBV7-2 to TRBJ2-2; D call uncertain. CDR1 is SGHTA and CDR2 is FQGNSA in the germline V gene. The CDR3 length is 14 residues. V dropped 3 bases and J dropped 6 bases, with 11 bases sitting between them. Here the CDR3 DNA reads TGTGCCAGCAGCTTGGATCGGGCCGCCGGGGAGCTGTTTTTT. Translated, it gives CASSLDRAAGELFF. The complete variable domain, with remaining parts taken from reference TRBV7-2 and TRBJ2-2, reads GAGVSQSPSNKVTEKGKDVELRCDPISGHTALYWYRQSLGQGLEFLIYFQGNSAPDKSGLPSDRFSAERTGGSVSTLTIQRTQQEDSAVYLCASSLDRAAGELFFGEGSRLTVL.

This clonotype was seen repeatedly, ten times or more. This chain links TRBV28 with TRBJ2-5; D ambiguous. The CDR3 has 13 residues. Germline-derived CDR1 and CDR2 are MDHEN and SYDVKM. V lost 3 bases, J lost 4 bases, and 9 bases lay in between. CDR3 in amino acids: CASSFRRGETQYF. In DNA form, the CDR3 reads TGTGCCAGCAGTTTCCGTCGCGGAGAGACCCAGTACTTC.

This clonotype was seen at least ten times. The chain uses TRBV7-8 and TRBJ2-5; D remains ambiguous. This CDR3 has 13 residues. Trimming removed 7 bases at V and 0 bases at J, with 9 bases between. CDR1 and CDR2 from the germline V gene are SGHVS and FQNEAQ. CDR3: CASNPKYQETQYF. CDR3 sequence (DNA): TGTGCCAGCAATCCAAAGTACCAAGAGACCCAGTACTTC.

This clonotype is large. The V and J genes are TRBV13 and TRBJ2-2, with D possibly being TRBD2 (6 bases). V lost 0 bases, J lost 3 bases, and 8 bases lay in between. CDR1 PRHDT and CDR2 FYEKMQ come from the germline V gene (reference sequence). The CDR3 extends over 15 amino acids. The CDR3 nucleotides read TGTGCCAGCAGCTTAGGAGCGGGTGACACCGGGGAGCTGTTTTTT. This sequence encodes CASSLGAGDTGELFF.

The sample holds many counts of this clonotype. V and J are TRBV4-1 and TRBJ2-4; D call uncertain. The length of the CDR3 is 14 residues. With 0 bases removed from V and 6 bases from J, the gap between germline ends came to 9 bases. Per germline, CDR1 MGHRA and CDR2 YSYEKL. The CDR3 DNA reads as TGCGCCAGCAGCCAAGAAGGAAGGACAAACATTCAGTACTTC. Translating gives CASSQEGRTNIQYF.

This clonotype was seen ten or more times. V is TRBV20-1 and J is TRBJ2-3; D not certain. The CDR3 spans 15 residues. Trimming shortened V by 5 bases and J by 0 bases, and 15 bases separated the two germline ends. Germline assignment: CDR1 DFQATT and CDR2 SNEGSKA (reference sequence). The CDR3, as DNA: TGCAGTGCTCGGAAGACCGGCCCTAGCACAGATACGCAGTATTTT. It yields the protein CSARKTGPSTDTQYF.

This clonotype occurred many times. This chain uses TRBV7-6 with TRBJ2-3, with D unresolved. Germline CDR1 reads SGHVS; CDR2 reads FNYEAQ. Trimming stripped 5 bases from V and 6 bases from J, with 9 bases between. The CDR3 length is 12 residues. The CDR3 is CASSPVMDTQYF. CDR3 DNA: TGTGCCAGCAGCCCAGTAATGGATACGCAGTATTTT. The full variable domain, in which reference TRBV7-6 and TRBJ2-3 provide the parts outside the CDR3, is GAGVSQSPRYKVTKRGQDVALRCDPISGHVSLYWYRQALGQGPEFLTYFNYEAQQDKSGLPNDRFSAERPEGSISTLTIQRTEQRDSAMYRCASSPVMDTQYFGPGTRLTVL.

This sequence joins TRBV14 and TRBJ2-7, with 16 bases aligning to TRBD2. J lost 6 bases, V lost 1 base, and 12 bases had no gene match. This CDR3 has 19 residues. Per germline, CDR1 SGHDN and CDR2 FVKESK. The CDR3 sequence: CASSQGPPGTSGRAGEQYF. CDR3 nucleotide sequence: TGTGCCAGCAGCCAAGGCCCCCCCGGGACTAGCGGGAGGGCGGGCGAGCAGTACTTC. The full variable domain, in which reference TRBV14 and TRBJ2-7 provide the parts outside the CDR3, is EAGVTQFPSHSVIEKGQTVTLRCDPISGHDNLYWYRRVMGKEIKFLLHFVKESKQDESGMPNNRFLAERTGGTYSTLKVQPAELEDSGVYFCASSQGPPGTSGRAGEQYFGPGTRLTVT.

V usage is TRBV6-2 or TRBV6-3 and J usage is TRBJ2-2, with TRBD1 identical over 7 bases. Germline V CDR1 and CDR2: MNHEY, SVGEGT. This CDR3 region has 15 residues. V trimming: 4 bases; J trimming: 0 bases; junction bases outside the gene matches: 2. The CDR3 DNA reads TGTGCCAGCAGTTCGGGACAGACGAACACCGGGGAGCTGTTTTTT. Residues: CASSSGQTNTGELFF.

The V gene is TRBV20-1, the J gene TRBJ2-7; either TRBD1 or TRBD2 may supply D (6 bases each). The germline gives CDR1 DFQATT, CDR2 SNEGSKA (reference sequence). The length of the CDR3 is 15 residues. V dropped 6 bases and J dropped 6 bases, with 24 bases sitting between them. The CDR3 is CSATFGGRASPEQYF. The CDR3 DNA reads TGCAGTGCGACATTTGGGGGGCGGGCGTCCCCCGAGCAGTACTTC.

In this sample, this clonotype turned up a few times. The chain employs TRBV5-1 and TRBJ2-3; D is possibly TRBD1 or TRBD2 (5 bases each). CDR1 is SGHRS and CDR2 is YFSETQ in the germline V gene. The V gene lost 0 bases and the J gene lost 4 bases, with 12 bases spanning the gap. The CDR3 is made up of 15 amino acids. In DNA form, the CDR3 reads TGCGCCAGCAGCTTGGCGGGAAGGGGCGCAGATACGCAGTATTTT. Encoded protein: CASSLAGRGADTQYF.

This clonotype was found a few times. The V call is TRBV18, the J call TRBJ1-1; possible D gene TRBD1, 5 bases. Germline lookup yields CDR1 KGHSH and CDR2 LQKENI. This CDR3 is 14 amino acids long. The V and J ends lost 3 bases and 5 bases respectively, with 13 bases between them. CDR3 in DNA: TGTGCCAGCTCACCTCAGACGGGACCAACTGAAGCTTTCTTT. Its translation is CASSPQTGPTEAFF.

This clonotype was found a few times. The chain joins TRBV6-4 to TRBJ2-3; D uncertain. Germline-derived CDR1 and CDR2 are MRHNA and SNTAGT. The CDR3 is 14 residues long. With 5 bases removed from V and 2 bases from J, the gap between germline ends came to 11 bases. Here the CDR3 DNA reads TGTGCCAGCAGTCCAACAGTGGACACAGATACGCAGTATTTT. Its translation is CASSPTVDTDTQYF.

This clonotype came up once. The chain has TRBV5-4 and TRBJ2-4; 8 bases fit TRBD2. Trimming at V came to 1 base and at J to 0 bases, leaving 3 bases not matched to a gene. The CDR3 sequence is 16 residues long. Germline loops: CDR1 SGHNT, CDR2 YYREEE (reference sequence). The CDR3 sequence is CASSLRLAGAKNIQYF. The CDR3 DNA sequence: TGTGCCAGCAGCTTGCGGCTAGCGGGAGCCAAAAACATTCAGTACTTC.

The chain carries TRBV20-1 and TRBJ1-5; TRBD1 agrees at 7 bases. Germline V gene sequence: CDR1 DFQATT, CDR2 SNEGSKA (reference sequence). The CDR3 is 15 residues long. V was pared by 1 base and J by 0 bases, with 3 bases of the junction left unmatched. CDR3 in amino acids: CSARASGGSNQPQHF. The CDR3 bases are TGCAGTGCTAGAGCTTCAGGGGGTAGCAATCAGCCCCAGCATTTT.

This clonotype is labeled medium-sized. This chain connects TRBV5-1 to TRBJ1-2; no reliable D call. The CDR3 has 16 residues. Germline-derived CDR1 and CDR2 are SGHRS and YFSETQ. V lost 1 base and J lost 5, with 18 bases in between. CDR3 DNA sequence: TGCGCCAGCAGCTTGATTTTGCAGGCTTCCTCTTATGGCTACACCTTC. It codes for CASSLILQASSYGYTF.

This clonotype was seen repeatedly, ten times or more. V usage is TRBV5-1 and J usage is TRBJ2-1; either TRBD1 or TRBD2 may supply D (5 bases each). The CDR3 spans 15 residues. V lost 2 bases and J 7 bases, leaving 16 bases between the germline ends. Germline V CDR1 and CDR2: SGHRS, YFSETQ. CDR3 in amino acids: CASSFATGTANEQFF. The CDR3 DNA follows: TGCGCCAGCAGCTTCGCCACCGGGACGGCGAATGAGCAGTTCTTC.

V usage is TRBV12-3 or TRBV12-4 and J usage is TRBJ2-5; D unresolved. The CDR3 spans 12 residues. V was clipped by 3 bases and J by 3 bases, with 5 bases between them. The CDR3 loop is CASSFTKETQYF. The CDR3 DNA reads as TGTGCCAGCAGTTTCACGAAAGAGACCCAGTACTTC.

V is TRBV28 and J is TRBJ1-1, with D hard to call. V was trimmed by 6 bases and J by 5 bases, leaving 13 bases between them. This CDR3 is 13 amino acids long. Germline assignment: CDR1 MDHEN and CDR2 SYDVKM. CDR3 loop: CASSPFPMTEAFF. CDR3 in DNA: TGTGCCAGCAGCCCATTCCCGATGACTGAAGCTTTCTTT.

This chain links TRBV11-3 with TRBJ1-1; the D is unclear. The CDR3 is 13 residues long. The germline CDR1 and CDR2 sequences are SGHNT and YENEEA. V lost 1 base, J lost 6 bases, and 9 bases lay in between. The CDR3 DNA reads as TGTGCCAGCAGCTTAGTGGGGTTATCTGAAGCTTTCTTT. This sequence encodes CASSLVGLSEAFF.

This clonotype is classed as large. The chain links TRBV6-6 to TRBJ1-4; D is unresolved. The germline V gene encodes CDR1 MNHNY and CDR2 SVGAGI (reference sequence). Trimming took 6 bases from V and 0 from J, leaving 8 bases between them. This CDR3 comprises 14 residues. CDR3 DNA sequence: TGTGCCAGCAGCCCTAGTCCAACTAATGAAAAACTGTTTTTT. Its translation is CASSPSPTNEKLFF.

This clonotype ranks as medium-sized. The chain employs TRBV5-5 and TRBJ1-4; D gene uncertain. Trimming cost V 6 bases and J 7 bases, with 16 bases left between them. The CDR3 is 14 amino acids. From germline, CDR1 is SGHKS and CDR2 YYEKEE (reference sequence). The CDR3 sequence is CASTVTPEGEKLFF. CDR3 DNA: TGTGCCAGCACCGTTACACCAGAGGGTGAAAAACTGTTTTTT.

The chain's CDR3 is CSAARSGANVLTF. CDR3 in DNA: TGCAGTGCTGCCCGCTCTGGGGCCAACGTCCTGACTTTC. V is TRBV20-1 and J is TRBJ2-6; D unclear. CDR3 length: 13 residues. Germline CDR1 and CDR2: DFQATT and SNEGSKA (reference sequence). Trimming removed 5 bases at V and 0 bases at J, with 5 bases between.

This clonotype was seen repeatedly, ten times or more. The genes are TRBV7-9 and TRBJ1-1; 9 bases are a match to TRBD1. CDR1 is SEHNR, CDR2 FQNEAQ, per germline (reference sequence). This CDR3 contains 12 residues. V lost 5 bases, J lost 6 bases, and 1 base stayed unmatched. CDR3 nucleotides: TGTGCCAGCAGCCGGACAGGGGCTGAAGCTTTCTTT. It encodes CASSRTGAEAFF.

This chain joins TRBV7-2 and TRBJ1-3; no reliable D call. Per the germline V gene, CDR1 is SGHTA and CDR2 is FQGNSA. Between the trimmed V and J ends, which lost 5 bases and 0 bases, there was a span of 2 bases. The CDR3 runs to 12 residues. The CDR3 nucleotides are TGTGCCAGCAGCCCCTCTGGAAACACCATATATTTT. It codes for CASSPSGNTIYF.

This CDR3 reads CASSPLGQGATDTQYF. In DNA, the CDR3 is TGCGCCAGCAGCCCCCTAGGGCAGGGGGCTACAGATACGCAGTATTTT. The V gene is TRBV5-1, the J gene TRBJ2-3; 8 nucleotides agree with TRBD1. Germline CDR1 SGHRS, CDR2 YFSETQ. V shed 4 bases, J shed 3 bases, and the junction held 10 bases outside the gene matches. The CDR3 spans 16 residues. Looking up the rest from reference TRBV5-1 and TRBJ2-3 gives the full variable domain: KAGVTQTPRYLIKTRGQQVTLSCSPISGHRSVSWYQQTPGQGLQFLFEYFSETQRNKGNFPGRFSGRQFSNSRSEMNVSTLELGDSALYLCASSPLGQGATDTQYFGPGTRLTVL.